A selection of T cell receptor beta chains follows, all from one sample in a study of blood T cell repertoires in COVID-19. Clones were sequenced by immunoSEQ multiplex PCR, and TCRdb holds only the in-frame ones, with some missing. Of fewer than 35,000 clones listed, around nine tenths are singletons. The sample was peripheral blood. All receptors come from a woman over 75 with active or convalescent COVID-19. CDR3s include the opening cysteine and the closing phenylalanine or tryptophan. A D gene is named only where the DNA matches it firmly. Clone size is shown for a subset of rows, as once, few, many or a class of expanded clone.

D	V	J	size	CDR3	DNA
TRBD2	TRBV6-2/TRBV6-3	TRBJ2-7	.	CASSPRLAGGPYEQYF	TGTGCCAGCAGTCCACGACTAGCGGGGGGGCCTTACGAGCAGTACTTC
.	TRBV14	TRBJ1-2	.	CASSSAAGTTSYGYTF	TGTGCCAGCAGTTCCGCCGCCGGGACAACCAGCTATGGCTACACCTTC
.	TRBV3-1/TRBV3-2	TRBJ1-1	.	CASRDNSVGNTEAFF	TGTGCCAGCAGAGATAATAGTGTCGGGAACACTGAAGCTTTCTTT
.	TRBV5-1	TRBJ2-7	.	CASSLAGVSYEQYF	TGCGCCAGCAGCTTGGCCGGAGTCTCCTACGAGCAGTACTTC
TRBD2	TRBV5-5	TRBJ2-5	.	CASSSAVSGGQETQYF	TGTGCCAGCAGCTCCGCGGTTAGCGGGGGCCAAGAGACCCAGTACTTC
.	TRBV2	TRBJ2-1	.	CASSEQGFNEQFF	TGTGCCAGCAGTGAACAGGGTTTCAATGAGCAGTTCTTC
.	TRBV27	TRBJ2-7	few	CASSSLTGTRYEQYF	TGTGCCAGCAGTTCCCTGACCGGGACACGGTACGAGCAGTACTTC
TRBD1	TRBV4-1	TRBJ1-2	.	CASSQARDSYGYTF	TGCGCCAGCAGCCAAGCCCGGGACAGCTATGGCTACACCTTC
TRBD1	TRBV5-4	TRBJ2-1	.	CASSLVDRYNEQFF	TGTGCCAGCAGCTTGGTGGACAGGTACAATGAGCAGTTCTTC
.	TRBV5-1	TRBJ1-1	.	CASSLVGQEGAEAFF	TGCGCCAGCAGCTTGGTAGGCCAGGAAGGCGCCGAAGCTTTCTTT
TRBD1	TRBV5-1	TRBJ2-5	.	CASSLAGQKQETQYF	TGCGCCAGCAGCTTGGCGGGACAGAAACAAGAGACCCAGTACTTC
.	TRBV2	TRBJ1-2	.	CASSVTEYYGYTF	TGTGCCAGCAGTGTGACAGAATACTATGGCTACACCTTC
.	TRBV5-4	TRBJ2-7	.	CASSSGRAGGEQYF	TGTGCCAGCAGCAGCGGGCGGGCAGGGGGCGAGCAGTACTTC
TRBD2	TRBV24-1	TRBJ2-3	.	CATSGVAGGWTDTQYF	TGTGCCACCAGTGGTGTAGCGGGGGGTTGGACAGATACGCAGTATTTT
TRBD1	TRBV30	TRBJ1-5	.	CAWMGQEPYQPQHF	TGTGCCTGGATGGGACAGGAGCCATACCAGCCCCAGCATTTT